The 26 T cell receptor beta chains below come from one sample, sequenced in a study of T cell changes during pregnancy in multiple sclerosis. TCRdb's table, derived via immunoSEQ multiplex PCR, lists solely in-frame clones and lacks some. The repertoire holds some 64,000 clones, with about 92% as singletons. Sample: peripheral blood, taken after pregnancy. The receptors shown here come from a female donor with multiple sclerosis, enrolled in a pregnancy study.

The V call is TRBV4-3, the J call TRBJ1-2; 10 bases match TRBD1. Germline V lookup: CDR1 LGHNA, CDR2 YSLEER. This CDR3 spans 14 amino acids. V trimming: 5 bases; J trimming: 4 bases; junction bases outside the gene matches: 4. The CDR3 is CASSEGTGAYGYTF. DNA for the CDR3: TGCGCCAGCAGCGAAGGGACAGGGGCCTATGGCTACACCTTC.

V and J are TRBV10-3 and TRBJ2-5; TRBD1 aligns across 7 bases. Trimming took 0 bases from V and 4 from J; bases not matched to a gene: 2. Germline V gene lookup returns CDR1 ENHRY and CDR2 SYGVKD. This CDR3 has 14 amino acids. The CDR3 sequence is CAISESTGLETQYF. The CDR3 DNA reads TGTGCCATCAGTGAGTCGACAGGGTTAGAGACCCAGTACTTC.

This clone appeared a single time. The CDR3 sequence: CASSLLSSGYPQETQYF. The CDR3 region has the DNA TGCGCCAGCAGCCTACTCTCTAGCGGATACCCGCAAGAGACCCAGTACTTC. The chain links TRBV4-1 to TRBJ2-5; 7 nucleotides match TRBD2. After removal of 4 bases from V and 2 bases from J, the junction contained 13 bases not matched to a gene. The germline V gene encodes CDR1 MGHRA and CDR2 YSYEKL. This CDR3 is 17 amino acids long.

The chain uses TRBV5-1 and TRBJ2-2; 9 positions match TRBD1. This CDR3 is built from 16 residues. V lost 7 bases, J lost 5 bases, and 12 bases stayed unmatched. The germline gives CDR1 SGHRS, CDR2 YFSETQ. The CDR3 sequence is CASDLTPDRGTGELFF. CDR3 DNA sequence: TGCGCCAGCGACCTAACACCGGACAGGGGTACCGGGGAGCTGTTTTTT.

The rearrangement uses TRBV28 and TRBJ1-2; no definite D call. The CDR3 is 14 amino acids. The V gene lost 6 bases and the J gene lost 0 bases, with 11 bases spanning the gap. The V gene's germline CDR1 is MDHEN and CDR2 SYDVKM. The CDR3 protein is CASSNLSANYGYTF. The CDR3 DNA reads TGTGCCAGCAGCAACCTCTCAGCTAACTATGGCTACACCTTC.

This clone was observed once. The rearrangement joins TRBV5-4 to TRBJ2-5; 10 nucleotides line up with TRBD1. Trimming cost V 4 bases and J 5 bases; bases outside gene matches: 8. Germline V gene sequence: CDR1 SGHNT, CDR2 YYREEE (reference sequence). The CDR3 sequence is 15 residues long. The CDR3 region is CASSTRQGALETQYF. The CDR3 DNA reads TGTGCCAGCAGCACACGACAGGGGGCTTTGGAGACCCAGTACTTC.

V gene TRBV2 combines with J gene TRBJ1-2, with D perhaps matching TRBD1 (5 bases). CDR3 length: 14 residues. Germline V gene lookup returns CDR1 SNHLY and CDR2 FYNNEI. Trimming took 6 bases from V and 3 from J, leaving 14 bases between them. The CDR3 DNA reads as TGTGCCAGCAGGAACAGGTCCGGGCACTATGGCTACACCTTC. Its protein product is CASRNRSGHYGYTF.

This sequence joins TRBV27 and TRBJ1-2; maybe TRBD1 (5 bases). The CDR3 has 17 residues. The V end was cut by 4 bases, the J end by 3 bases, with 21 bases between. CDR1 and CDR2 from the germline V gene are MNHEY and SMNVEV (reference sequence). CDR3 residues: CASSYSGLTISYYGYTF. Written as DNA, the CDR3 is TGTGCCAGCAGTTACTCGGGACTTACGATTAGTTACTATGGCTACACCTTC.

This chain connects TRBV25-1 to TRBJ2-3; D is unresolved. This CDR3 spans 13 amino acids. V lost 2 bases and J 5 bases, leaving 8 bases between the germline ends. CDR1 and CDR2 (germline): MGHDK, SYGVNS. CDR3: CASSEGSRDTQYF. The CDR3 region has the DNA TGTGCCAGCAGTGAAGGCTCCAGAGATACGCAGTATTTT.

The chain is built from TRBV11-3 and TRBJ2-1; TRBD2 matches at 10 bases. From germline, CDR1 is SGHNT and CDR2 YENEEA. This CDR3 spans 15 amino acids. V lost 5 bases to trimming and J lost 5 bases; unmatched junction nucleotides: 6. The CDR3 DNA sequence: TGTGCCAGCAGCCTCGCTAGCGGGAGAGACAATGAGCAGTTCTTC. It encodes CASSLASGRDNEQFF.

V is TRBV7-9 and J is TRBJ1-2; D unclear. The CDR3 sequence is 13 residues long. The V gene lost 1 base and the J gene lost 4 bases, with 7 bases spanning the gap. CDR1 is SEHNR and CDR2 is FQNEAQ in the germline V gene (reference sequence). The CDR3 DNA sequence: TGTGCCAGCAGCTTAGAATCGTTCTATGGCTACACCTTC. This codes for CASSLESFYGYTF.

The CDR3 sequence: CASSSAGYEQYF. CDR3 nucleotides: TGTGCCAGCAGTTCCGCGGGCTACGAGCAGTACTTC. This chain uses TRBV7-8 with TRBJ2-7; D might be TRBD2 (5 bases). The CDR3 contains 12 residues. Trimming shortened V by 6 bases and J by 3 bases, and 9 bases separated the two germline ends. CDR1 SGHVS and CDR2 FQNEAQ come from the germline V gene.

The chain recombines TRBV5-6 with TRBJ1-4; 9 bases map to TRBD1. The trim removed 7 bases at V and 11 bases at J, leaving 6 bases unmatched. This CDR3 has 12 residues. Looked up from germline, CDR1 is SGHDT and CDR2 is YYEEEE. In DNA, the CDR3 is TGTGCCAGCGGGGGACAGGGTGGGAAACTGTTTTTT. It is translated as CASGGQGGKLFF.

The chain combines TRBV9 with TRBJ2-1; TRBD2 matches at 15 bases. CDR1 is SGDLS, CDR2 YYNGEE, per germline. CDR3 length equals 19 residues. Germline trimming cut 3 bases from V and 0 bases from J; bases unmatched to any gene: 7. Here the CDR3 DNA reads TGTGCCAGCAGCGGCCGGACTAGCGGGAGGGGCCCCTCCTACAATGAGCAGTTCTTC. Translation gives CASSGRTSGRGPSYNEQFF. Combining the CDR3 with reference TRBV9 and TRBJ2-1 gives the whole variable domain DSGVTQTPKHLITATGQRVTLRCSPRSGDLSVYWYQQSLDQGLQFLIQYYNGEERAKGNILERFSAQQFPDLHSELNLSSLELGDSALYFCASSGRTSGRGPSYNEQFFGPGTRLTVL.

The chain uses TRBV10-2 and TRBJ1-2; TRBD1 matches 7 bases. Germline loops: CDR1 WSHSY, CDR2 SAAADI. This CDR3 spans 13 amino acids. The trim removed 6 bases at V and 6 bases at J, leaving 7 bases unmatched. The CDR3 loop reads CASRPGTEHGYTF. DNA of the CDR3: TGCGCCAGCAGACCCGGGACAGAGCATGGCTACACCTTC.

This clone was observed once. The chain is built from TRBV18 and TRBJ1-3; a weak D match, TRBD1 (6 bases). The CDR3 runs to 16 residues. Trimming removed 6 bases from V and 0 bases from J, with 15 bases in between. Germline assignment: CDR1 KGHSH and CDR2 LQKENI. The chain's CDR3 is CASSPLDSSSGNTIYF. CDR3 in DNA: TGTGCCAGCTCCCCCTTGGACAGTTCCTCTGGAAACACCATATATTTT.

The rearrangement uses TRBV7-6 and TRBJ2-7; D is possibly TRBD1 (6 bases). Trimming cost V 4 bases and J 3 bases, with 10 bases left between them. Germline lookup yields CDR1 SGHVS and CDR2 FNYEAQ. The CDR3 has 13 residues. The CDR3 DNA reads as TGTGCCAGCAGCTACAGGGACGGCTACGAGCAGTACTTC. Protein sequence: CASSYRDGYEQYF.

This chain uses TRBV7-2 with TRBJ2-7; D uncertain. V was pared by 0 bases and J by 6 bases, with 12 bases between. The germline V gene has CDR1 SGHTA and CDR2 FQGNSA. CDR3 length: 14 residues. CDR3: CASSLAMARSEQYF. The CDR3 nucleotides read TGTGCCAGCAGCTTAGCGATGGCCCGAAGCGAGCAGTACTTC.

The rearrangement joins TRBV7-9 to TRBJ2-5; 12 bases map to TRBD1. The CDR3 is 15 residues long. Germline loops: CDR1 SEHNR, CDR2 FQNEAQ (reference sequence). Trimming at V came to 5 bases and at J to 4 bases, leaving 5 bases not matched to a gene. The CDR3 spells CASSPRDRGRETQYF. The CDR3 nucleotides read TGTGCCAGCAGCCCGCGGGACAGGGGGCGAGAGACCCAGTACTTC.

The V and J genes are TRBV14 and TRBJ2-7; 9 positions agree with TRBD1. V shed 4 bases, J shed 3 bases, and the junction held 4 bases outside the gene matches. This CDR3 spans 14 amino acids. Germline V gene sequence: CDR1 SGHDN, CDR2 FVKESK. The CDR3 DNA follows: TGTGCCAGCAGCCGCGGGACAGGGAGCTACGAGCAGTACTTC. This sequence encodes CASSRGTGSYEQYF. The whole variable domain, remainder taken from reference TRBV14 and TRBJ2-7, is EAGVTQFPSHSVIEKGQTVTLRCDPISGHDNLYWYRRVMGKEIKFLLHFVKESKQDESGMPNNRFLAERTGGTYSTLKVQPAELEDSGVYFCASSRGTGSYEQYFGPGTRLTVT.

The gene calls are TRBV6-4 and TRBJ2-3, with D perhaps matching TRBD2 (6 bases). The CDR3 covers 13 residues. CDR1 MRHNA and CDR2 SNTAGT come from the germline V gene. V was trimmed by 5 bases and J by 10 bases, leaving 16 bases between them. In nucleotides, the CDR3 is TGTGCCAGCAGTCTTTCCCGGGACTCCCCGCAGTATTTT. Protein: CASSLSRDSPQYF.

This sequence joins TRBV6-1 and TRBJ2-3; 8 bases line up with TRBD2. V was pared by 4 bases and J by 2 bases, with 14 bases of the junction left unmatched. The CDR3 is made up of 18 amino acids. The germline CDR1 and CDR2 sequences are MNHNS and SASEGT. This CDR3 is CASSAGGSGDYLTDTQYF. The CDR3, as DNA: TGTGCCAGCAGTGCCGGAGGTAGCGGGGATTACCTCACAGATACGCAGTATTTT.

This clone has just one count. The chain links TRBV10-3 to TRBJ2-3; weak D call: TRBD2 (6 bases). V was shortened by 0 bases and J by 1 base, with 11 bases between the two germline ends. This CDR3 has 16 residues. In germline, CDR1 is ENHRY, CDR2 SYGVKD. The CDR3 nucleotides are TGTGCCATCAGTGAGTCCCGCGGGATGGGCACAGATACGCAGTATTTT. Its translation: CAISESRGMGTDTQYF.

The chain couples TRBV11-3 to TRBJ2-1, with TRBD2 matching 8 bases. The V gene's germline CDR1 is SGHNT and CDR2 YENEEA. The CDR3 has 15 amino acids. V was pared by 1 base and J by 1 base, with 0 bases of the junction left unmatched. The chain's CDR3 is CASSLAGGSYNEQFF. In nucleotides, the CDR3 is TGTGCCAGCAGCTTAGCGGGAGGGTCCTACAATGAGCAGTTCTTC.

This sequence joins TRBV10-2 and TRBJ2-1, with D maybe TRBD2 (6 bases). This CDR3 has 13 amino acids. The germline V gene has CDR1 WSHSY and CDR2 SAAADI. Trimming shortened V by 6 bases and J by 5 bases, and 11 bases separated the two germline ends. The CDR3 sequence is CASSRDLHNEQFF. In DNA form, the CDR3 reads TGCGCCAGCAGCCGGGACTTGCACAATGAGCAGTTCTTC.

The chain combines TRBV28 with TRBJ1-5, with a possible D match to TRBD1 (5 bases). The CDR3 has 13 amino acids. Germline assignment: CDR1 MDHEN and CDR2 SYDVKM. Trimming removed 5 bases at V and 6 bases at J, with 11 bases between. CDR3 residues: CASSLAGGQPQHF. The DNA for the CDR3 is TGTGCCAGCAGTCTAGCCGGGGGTCAGCCCCAGCATTTT.